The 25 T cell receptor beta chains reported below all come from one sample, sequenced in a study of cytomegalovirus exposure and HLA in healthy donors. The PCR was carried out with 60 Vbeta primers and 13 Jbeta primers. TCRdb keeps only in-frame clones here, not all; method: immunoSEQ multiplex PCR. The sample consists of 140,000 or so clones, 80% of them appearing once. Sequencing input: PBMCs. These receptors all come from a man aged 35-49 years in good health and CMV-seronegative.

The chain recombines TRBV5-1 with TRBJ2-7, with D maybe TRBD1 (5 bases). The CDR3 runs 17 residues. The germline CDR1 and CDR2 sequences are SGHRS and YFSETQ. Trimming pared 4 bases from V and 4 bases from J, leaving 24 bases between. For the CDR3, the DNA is TGCGCCAGCAGCCCACACCCTGGACAAGGCCTTAATTACGAGCAGTACTTC. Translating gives CASSPHPGQGLNYEQYF.

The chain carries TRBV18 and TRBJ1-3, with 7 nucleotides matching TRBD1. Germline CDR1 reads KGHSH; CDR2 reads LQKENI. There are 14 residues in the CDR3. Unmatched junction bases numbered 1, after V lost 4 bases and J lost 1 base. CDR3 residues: CASSLQGSGNTIYF. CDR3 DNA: TGTGCCAGCTCACTACAGGGGTCTGGAAACACCATATATTTT. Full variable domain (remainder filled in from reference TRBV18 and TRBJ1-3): NAGVMQNPRHLVRRRGQEARLRCSPMKGHSHVYWYRQLPEEGLKFMVYLQKENIIDESGMPKERFSAEFPKEGPSILRIQQVVRGDSAAYFCASSLQGSGNTIYFGEGSWLTVV.

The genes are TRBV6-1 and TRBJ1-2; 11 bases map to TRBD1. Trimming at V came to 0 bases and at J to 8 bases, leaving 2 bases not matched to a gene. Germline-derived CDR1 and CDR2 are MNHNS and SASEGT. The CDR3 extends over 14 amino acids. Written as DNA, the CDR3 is TGTGCCAGCAGTGAAGCGGGACAGGGGGAAGGCTACACCTTC. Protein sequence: CASSEAGQGEGYTF.

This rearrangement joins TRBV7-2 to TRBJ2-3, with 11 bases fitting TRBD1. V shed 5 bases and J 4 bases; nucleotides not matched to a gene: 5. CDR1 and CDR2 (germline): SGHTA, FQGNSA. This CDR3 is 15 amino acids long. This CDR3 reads CASSKDRGRSDTQYF. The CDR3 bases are TGTGCCAGCAGCAAGGACAGGGGGCGCTCAGATACGCAGTATTTT.

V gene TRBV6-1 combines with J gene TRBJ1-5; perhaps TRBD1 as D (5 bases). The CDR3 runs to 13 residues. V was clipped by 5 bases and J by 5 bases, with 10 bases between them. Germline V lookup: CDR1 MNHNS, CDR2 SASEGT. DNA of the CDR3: TGTGCCAGCAGTCGACAGCTTGATCAGCCCCAGCATTTT. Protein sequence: CASSRQLDQPQHF.

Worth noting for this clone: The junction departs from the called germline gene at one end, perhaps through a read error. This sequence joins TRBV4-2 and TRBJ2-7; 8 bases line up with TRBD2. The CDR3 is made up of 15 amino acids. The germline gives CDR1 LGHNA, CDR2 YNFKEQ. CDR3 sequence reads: CASSKDLSGEYEQYF. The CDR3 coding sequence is TGTGCCAGCAGCAAAGATCTTAGCGGGGAATACGAGCAGTACTTC.

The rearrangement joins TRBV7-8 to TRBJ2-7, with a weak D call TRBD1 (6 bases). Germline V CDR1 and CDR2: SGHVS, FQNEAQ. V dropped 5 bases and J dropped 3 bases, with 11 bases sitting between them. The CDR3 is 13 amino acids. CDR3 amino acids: CASSRDNNYEQYF. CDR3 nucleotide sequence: TGTGCCAGCAGCCGGGACAACAACTACGAGCAGTACTTC.

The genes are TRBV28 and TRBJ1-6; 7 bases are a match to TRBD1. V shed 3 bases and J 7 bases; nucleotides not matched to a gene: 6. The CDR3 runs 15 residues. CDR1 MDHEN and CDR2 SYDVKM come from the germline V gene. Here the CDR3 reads CASSLVQGVNSPLHF. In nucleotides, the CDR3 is TGTGCCAGCAGTTTGGTCCAGGGGGTCAATTCACCCCTCCACTTT.

CDR3 protein: CASSLDRGTLSASAYEQYF. CDR3 DNA: TGTGCCAGCTCACTGGACAGGGGAACACTTTCGGCTTCTGCTTACGAGCAGTACTTC. The chain links TRBV18 to TRBJ2-7; TRBD1 matches 9 bases. CDR3 length: 19 amino acids. With 4 bases clipped from V and 4 bases from J, the junction kept 20 bases outside the gene matches. CDR1 and CDR2 (germline): KGHSH, LQKENI.

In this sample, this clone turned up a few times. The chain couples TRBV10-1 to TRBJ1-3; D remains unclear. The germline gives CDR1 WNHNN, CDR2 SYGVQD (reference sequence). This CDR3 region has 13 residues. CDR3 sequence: CAIGGSPGNTIYF. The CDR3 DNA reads TGCGCAATTGGAGGCAGCCCTGGAAACACCATATATTTT.

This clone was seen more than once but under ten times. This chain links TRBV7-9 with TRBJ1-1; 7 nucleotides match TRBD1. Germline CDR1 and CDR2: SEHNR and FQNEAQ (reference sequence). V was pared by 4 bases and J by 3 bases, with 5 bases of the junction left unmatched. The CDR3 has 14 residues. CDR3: CASSSQGFDTEAFF. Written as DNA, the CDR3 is TGTGCCAGCAGCTCACAGGGGTTCGACACTGAAGCTTTCTTT.

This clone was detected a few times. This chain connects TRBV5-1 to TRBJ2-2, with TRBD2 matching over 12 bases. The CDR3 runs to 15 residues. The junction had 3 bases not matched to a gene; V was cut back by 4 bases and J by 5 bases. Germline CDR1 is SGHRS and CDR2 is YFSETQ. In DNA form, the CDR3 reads TGCGCCAGCAGCCTAGCGGGGGGGCAAACCGGGGAGCTGTTTTTT. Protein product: CASSLAGGQTGELFF. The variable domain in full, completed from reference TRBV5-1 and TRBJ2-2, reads KAGVTQTPRYLIKTRGQQVTLSCSPISGHRSVSWYQQTPGQGLQFLFEYFSETQRNKGNFPGRFSGRQFSNSRSEMNVSTLELGDSALYLCASSLAGGQTGELFFGEGSRLTVL.

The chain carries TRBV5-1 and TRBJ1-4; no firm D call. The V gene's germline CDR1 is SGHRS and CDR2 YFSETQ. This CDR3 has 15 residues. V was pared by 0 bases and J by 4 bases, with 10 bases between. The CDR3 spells CASSLAGVRNEKLFF. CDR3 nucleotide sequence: TGCGCCAGCAGCTTGGCCGGGGTACGTAATGAAAAACTGTTTTTT.

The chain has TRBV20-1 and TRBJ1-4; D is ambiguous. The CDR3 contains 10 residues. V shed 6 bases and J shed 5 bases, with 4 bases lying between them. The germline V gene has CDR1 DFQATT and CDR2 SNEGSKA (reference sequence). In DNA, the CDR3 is TGCAGTGCGGCAAATGAAAAACTGTTTTTT. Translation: CSAANEKLFF.

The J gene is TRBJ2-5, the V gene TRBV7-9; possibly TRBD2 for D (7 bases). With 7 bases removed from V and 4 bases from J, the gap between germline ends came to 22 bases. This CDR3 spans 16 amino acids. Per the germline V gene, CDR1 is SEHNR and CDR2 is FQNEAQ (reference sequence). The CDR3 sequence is CASTAGAGLRRETQYF. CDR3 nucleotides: TGTGCCAGCACCGCGGGGGCAGGGTTACGAAGAGAGACCCAGTACTTC.

This chain's CDR3 is CASRVGGGNTDTQYF. CDR3 sequence (DNA): TGTGCCAGCAGGGTGGGCGGGGGAAATACAGATACGCAGTATTTT. The rearrangement joins TRBV5-4 to TRBJ2-3, with 7 bases matching TRBD2. Germline lookup yields CDR1 SGHNT and CDR2 YYREEE (reference sequence). This CDR3 region has 15 residues. Trimming cost V 5 bases and J 3 bases; bases outside gene matches: 9.

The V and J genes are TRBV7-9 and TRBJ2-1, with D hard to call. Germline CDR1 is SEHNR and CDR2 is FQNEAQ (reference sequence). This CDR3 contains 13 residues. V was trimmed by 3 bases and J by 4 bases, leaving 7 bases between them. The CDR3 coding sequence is TGTGCCAGCAGCTTTTACGGTTACAATGAGCAGTTCTTC. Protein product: CASSFYGYNEQFF.

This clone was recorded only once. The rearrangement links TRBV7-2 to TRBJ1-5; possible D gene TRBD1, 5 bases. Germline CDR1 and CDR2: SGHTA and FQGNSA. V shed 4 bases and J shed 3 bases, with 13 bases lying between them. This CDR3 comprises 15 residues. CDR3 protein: CASSSVGQYNQPQHF. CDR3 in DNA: TGTGCCAGCAGCTCGGTGGGGCAGTACAATCAGCCCCAGCATTTT.

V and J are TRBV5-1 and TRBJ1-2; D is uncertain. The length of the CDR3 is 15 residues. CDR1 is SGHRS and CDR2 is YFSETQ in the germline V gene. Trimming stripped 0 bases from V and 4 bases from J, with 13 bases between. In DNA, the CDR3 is TGCGCCAGCAGCTTGGCCGGGAATGGGATCTATGGCTACACCTTC. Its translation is CASSLAGNGIYGYTF.

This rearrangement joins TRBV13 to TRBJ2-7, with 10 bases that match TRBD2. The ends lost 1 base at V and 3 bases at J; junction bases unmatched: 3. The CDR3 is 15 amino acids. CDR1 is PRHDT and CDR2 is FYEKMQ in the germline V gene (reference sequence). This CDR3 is CASSLVLAGIYEQYF. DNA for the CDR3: TGTGCCAGCAGCTTAGTACTAGCGGGGATCTACGAGCAGTACTTC.

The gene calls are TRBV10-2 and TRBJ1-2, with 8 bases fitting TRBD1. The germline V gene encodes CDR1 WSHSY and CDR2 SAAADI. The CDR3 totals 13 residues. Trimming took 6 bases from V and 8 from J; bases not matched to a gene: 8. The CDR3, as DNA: TGCGCCAGCAGCTTGGACAGGGTGGACGGCTACACCTTC. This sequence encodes CASSLDRVDGYTF.

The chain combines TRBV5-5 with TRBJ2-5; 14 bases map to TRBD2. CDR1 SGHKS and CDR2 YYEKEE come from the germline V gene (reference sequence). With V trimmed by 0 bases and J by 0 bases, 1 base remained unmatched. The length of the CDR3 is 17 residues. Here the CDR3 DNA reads TGTGCCAGCAGCTTGGGACTAGCGGGAGGGTACCAAGAGACCCAGTACTTC. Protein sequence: CASSLGLAGGYQETQYF.

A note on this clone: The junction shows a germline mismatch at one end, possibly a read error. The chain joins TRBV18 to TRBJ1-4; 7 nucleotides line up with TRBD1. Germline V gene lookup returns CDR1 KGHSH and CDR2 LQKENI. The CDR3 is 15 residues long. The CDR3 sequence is CASSGPGTANEKVFF. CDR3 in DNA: TGTGCCAGCTCAGGACCCGGGACAGCTAATGAAAAAGTGTTTTTT.

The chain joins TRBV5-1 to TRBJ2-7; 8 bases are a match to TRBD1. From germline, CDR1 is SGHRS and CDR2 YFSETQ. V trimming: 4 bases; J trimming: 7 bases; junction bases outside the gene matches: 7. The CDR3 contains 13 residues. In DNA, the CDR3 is TGCGCCAGCAGCAATGACAGGGGTCGGGAGCAGTACTTC. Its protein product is CASSNDRGREQYF.

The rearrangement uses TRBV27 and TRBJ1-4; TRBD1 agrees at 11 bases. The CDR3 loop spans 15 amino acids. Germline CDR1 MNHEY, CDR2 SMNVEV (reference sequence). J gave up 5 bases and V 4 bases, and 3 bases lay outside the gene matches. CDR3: CASSSWDRGNEKLFF. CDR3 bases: TGTGCCAGCAGTTCCTGGGACAGGGGGAATGAAAAACTGTTTTTT.